The TCR delta chain under discussion was sequenced for a study of γδ T cells in repeated Plasmodium falciparum infection (dated by TCRdb to the early 2020s). With respect to the entire study: The natural-infection arm enrolled Malian children exposed to intense seasonal malaria transmission and compared the Malian children with Australian children matched for age and gender. Roughly 5 malaria-naive U.S. adults underwent four controlled human malaria infections by bites from P. falciparum NF54-infected Anopheles stephensi mosquitoes over about 640 days. Samples from controlled-infection subjects were taken at baseline, just before selected infections, and 21 days after each infection. The gammadelta TCR repertoires from Mali were analysed in two ways: cross-sectionally during periods with no transmission, and longitudinally across episodes of acute febrile malaria. In the study, the shaping of the human gammadelta T cell repertoire by repeated Plasmodium falciparum infection was examined using natural infection in Mali and controlled human malaria infection. Overall study results and their limits: Vdelta2-negative gammadelta TCR repertoires from Malian children appeared more clonally expanded, less diverse and less shared than those of Australian children. Generalizability was limited because the Malian cohort came from a small rural village made up predominantly of one ethnic group. Vgamma9/Vdelta2+ TCR repertoires kept a highly stable polyclonal repertoire across time and infection, and many TCRgamma sequences overlapped between individuals. Analysis of inter-individual variability in gammadelta T cell responses was limited by the small size of the controlled-infection cohort. In Vdelta2-negative, largely Vdelta1+, gammadelta TCR repertoires, repeated controlled infections appeared to drive waves of new clonotype selection.

The method was multiplex PCR. For sequencing, an Illumina MiSeq was employed. Every sorted gammadelta T cell sample had both its TCR gamma (TRG) and TCR delta (TRD) chains sequenced. The paper's data handling went like this. Repertoire analyses included clonotype tree plots, accumulated frequency of the top 20 clonotypes, diversity index (DI) and D75 metrics. Clonotypes were called again by TCRdb from the public reads via CATT, and duplicate nucleotide sequences were then merged into one entry. None of the V and J calls come from the authors' own analysis; TCRdb made them. For this sample the table gives 80,000 to 95,000 delta-chain clones, of which more than 1.4% were detected only once. The top ten constitute around 8.5% of the sample. The CDR3 starts with the cysteine, ends with the phenylalanine, and has 19 residues. Only the CDR3 part of the read is kept: 57 bases, read in frame from the first base. At the junction V is shortened by 0 bases and J by 0 bases; bases outside the gene matches: 12. The germline V gene yields GEAIGNYY for CDR1 and EKD for CDR2.

Vgamma9/Vdelta2+ and Vdelta2-negative gammadelta T cell populations were flow-sorted from peripheral blood mononuclear cells for bulk TCR repertoire analysis. This clone was counted between two and nine times. No antigen is known for it. Translating this DNA gives a protein that differs at residue 11 from the TCRdb one, which belongs to a much larger clone; a read error is likely, and the protein shown is this translation. Source material: gamma-delta T cells from blood. This clonotype was sampled from a pool of human donors (malaria-infected and uninfected, not separated). The V gene is TRDV2 and the J gene is TRDJ1, with 10 bases matching TRDD3. The J gene, left out of TCRdb, was set here by checking the DNA against germline. The DNA is as follows: TGTGCCTGTGACACCTTAGTACTGGGGGATGCGCGGGACACCGATAAACTCATCTTT. Its translation reads: CACDTLVLGDARDTDKLIF.